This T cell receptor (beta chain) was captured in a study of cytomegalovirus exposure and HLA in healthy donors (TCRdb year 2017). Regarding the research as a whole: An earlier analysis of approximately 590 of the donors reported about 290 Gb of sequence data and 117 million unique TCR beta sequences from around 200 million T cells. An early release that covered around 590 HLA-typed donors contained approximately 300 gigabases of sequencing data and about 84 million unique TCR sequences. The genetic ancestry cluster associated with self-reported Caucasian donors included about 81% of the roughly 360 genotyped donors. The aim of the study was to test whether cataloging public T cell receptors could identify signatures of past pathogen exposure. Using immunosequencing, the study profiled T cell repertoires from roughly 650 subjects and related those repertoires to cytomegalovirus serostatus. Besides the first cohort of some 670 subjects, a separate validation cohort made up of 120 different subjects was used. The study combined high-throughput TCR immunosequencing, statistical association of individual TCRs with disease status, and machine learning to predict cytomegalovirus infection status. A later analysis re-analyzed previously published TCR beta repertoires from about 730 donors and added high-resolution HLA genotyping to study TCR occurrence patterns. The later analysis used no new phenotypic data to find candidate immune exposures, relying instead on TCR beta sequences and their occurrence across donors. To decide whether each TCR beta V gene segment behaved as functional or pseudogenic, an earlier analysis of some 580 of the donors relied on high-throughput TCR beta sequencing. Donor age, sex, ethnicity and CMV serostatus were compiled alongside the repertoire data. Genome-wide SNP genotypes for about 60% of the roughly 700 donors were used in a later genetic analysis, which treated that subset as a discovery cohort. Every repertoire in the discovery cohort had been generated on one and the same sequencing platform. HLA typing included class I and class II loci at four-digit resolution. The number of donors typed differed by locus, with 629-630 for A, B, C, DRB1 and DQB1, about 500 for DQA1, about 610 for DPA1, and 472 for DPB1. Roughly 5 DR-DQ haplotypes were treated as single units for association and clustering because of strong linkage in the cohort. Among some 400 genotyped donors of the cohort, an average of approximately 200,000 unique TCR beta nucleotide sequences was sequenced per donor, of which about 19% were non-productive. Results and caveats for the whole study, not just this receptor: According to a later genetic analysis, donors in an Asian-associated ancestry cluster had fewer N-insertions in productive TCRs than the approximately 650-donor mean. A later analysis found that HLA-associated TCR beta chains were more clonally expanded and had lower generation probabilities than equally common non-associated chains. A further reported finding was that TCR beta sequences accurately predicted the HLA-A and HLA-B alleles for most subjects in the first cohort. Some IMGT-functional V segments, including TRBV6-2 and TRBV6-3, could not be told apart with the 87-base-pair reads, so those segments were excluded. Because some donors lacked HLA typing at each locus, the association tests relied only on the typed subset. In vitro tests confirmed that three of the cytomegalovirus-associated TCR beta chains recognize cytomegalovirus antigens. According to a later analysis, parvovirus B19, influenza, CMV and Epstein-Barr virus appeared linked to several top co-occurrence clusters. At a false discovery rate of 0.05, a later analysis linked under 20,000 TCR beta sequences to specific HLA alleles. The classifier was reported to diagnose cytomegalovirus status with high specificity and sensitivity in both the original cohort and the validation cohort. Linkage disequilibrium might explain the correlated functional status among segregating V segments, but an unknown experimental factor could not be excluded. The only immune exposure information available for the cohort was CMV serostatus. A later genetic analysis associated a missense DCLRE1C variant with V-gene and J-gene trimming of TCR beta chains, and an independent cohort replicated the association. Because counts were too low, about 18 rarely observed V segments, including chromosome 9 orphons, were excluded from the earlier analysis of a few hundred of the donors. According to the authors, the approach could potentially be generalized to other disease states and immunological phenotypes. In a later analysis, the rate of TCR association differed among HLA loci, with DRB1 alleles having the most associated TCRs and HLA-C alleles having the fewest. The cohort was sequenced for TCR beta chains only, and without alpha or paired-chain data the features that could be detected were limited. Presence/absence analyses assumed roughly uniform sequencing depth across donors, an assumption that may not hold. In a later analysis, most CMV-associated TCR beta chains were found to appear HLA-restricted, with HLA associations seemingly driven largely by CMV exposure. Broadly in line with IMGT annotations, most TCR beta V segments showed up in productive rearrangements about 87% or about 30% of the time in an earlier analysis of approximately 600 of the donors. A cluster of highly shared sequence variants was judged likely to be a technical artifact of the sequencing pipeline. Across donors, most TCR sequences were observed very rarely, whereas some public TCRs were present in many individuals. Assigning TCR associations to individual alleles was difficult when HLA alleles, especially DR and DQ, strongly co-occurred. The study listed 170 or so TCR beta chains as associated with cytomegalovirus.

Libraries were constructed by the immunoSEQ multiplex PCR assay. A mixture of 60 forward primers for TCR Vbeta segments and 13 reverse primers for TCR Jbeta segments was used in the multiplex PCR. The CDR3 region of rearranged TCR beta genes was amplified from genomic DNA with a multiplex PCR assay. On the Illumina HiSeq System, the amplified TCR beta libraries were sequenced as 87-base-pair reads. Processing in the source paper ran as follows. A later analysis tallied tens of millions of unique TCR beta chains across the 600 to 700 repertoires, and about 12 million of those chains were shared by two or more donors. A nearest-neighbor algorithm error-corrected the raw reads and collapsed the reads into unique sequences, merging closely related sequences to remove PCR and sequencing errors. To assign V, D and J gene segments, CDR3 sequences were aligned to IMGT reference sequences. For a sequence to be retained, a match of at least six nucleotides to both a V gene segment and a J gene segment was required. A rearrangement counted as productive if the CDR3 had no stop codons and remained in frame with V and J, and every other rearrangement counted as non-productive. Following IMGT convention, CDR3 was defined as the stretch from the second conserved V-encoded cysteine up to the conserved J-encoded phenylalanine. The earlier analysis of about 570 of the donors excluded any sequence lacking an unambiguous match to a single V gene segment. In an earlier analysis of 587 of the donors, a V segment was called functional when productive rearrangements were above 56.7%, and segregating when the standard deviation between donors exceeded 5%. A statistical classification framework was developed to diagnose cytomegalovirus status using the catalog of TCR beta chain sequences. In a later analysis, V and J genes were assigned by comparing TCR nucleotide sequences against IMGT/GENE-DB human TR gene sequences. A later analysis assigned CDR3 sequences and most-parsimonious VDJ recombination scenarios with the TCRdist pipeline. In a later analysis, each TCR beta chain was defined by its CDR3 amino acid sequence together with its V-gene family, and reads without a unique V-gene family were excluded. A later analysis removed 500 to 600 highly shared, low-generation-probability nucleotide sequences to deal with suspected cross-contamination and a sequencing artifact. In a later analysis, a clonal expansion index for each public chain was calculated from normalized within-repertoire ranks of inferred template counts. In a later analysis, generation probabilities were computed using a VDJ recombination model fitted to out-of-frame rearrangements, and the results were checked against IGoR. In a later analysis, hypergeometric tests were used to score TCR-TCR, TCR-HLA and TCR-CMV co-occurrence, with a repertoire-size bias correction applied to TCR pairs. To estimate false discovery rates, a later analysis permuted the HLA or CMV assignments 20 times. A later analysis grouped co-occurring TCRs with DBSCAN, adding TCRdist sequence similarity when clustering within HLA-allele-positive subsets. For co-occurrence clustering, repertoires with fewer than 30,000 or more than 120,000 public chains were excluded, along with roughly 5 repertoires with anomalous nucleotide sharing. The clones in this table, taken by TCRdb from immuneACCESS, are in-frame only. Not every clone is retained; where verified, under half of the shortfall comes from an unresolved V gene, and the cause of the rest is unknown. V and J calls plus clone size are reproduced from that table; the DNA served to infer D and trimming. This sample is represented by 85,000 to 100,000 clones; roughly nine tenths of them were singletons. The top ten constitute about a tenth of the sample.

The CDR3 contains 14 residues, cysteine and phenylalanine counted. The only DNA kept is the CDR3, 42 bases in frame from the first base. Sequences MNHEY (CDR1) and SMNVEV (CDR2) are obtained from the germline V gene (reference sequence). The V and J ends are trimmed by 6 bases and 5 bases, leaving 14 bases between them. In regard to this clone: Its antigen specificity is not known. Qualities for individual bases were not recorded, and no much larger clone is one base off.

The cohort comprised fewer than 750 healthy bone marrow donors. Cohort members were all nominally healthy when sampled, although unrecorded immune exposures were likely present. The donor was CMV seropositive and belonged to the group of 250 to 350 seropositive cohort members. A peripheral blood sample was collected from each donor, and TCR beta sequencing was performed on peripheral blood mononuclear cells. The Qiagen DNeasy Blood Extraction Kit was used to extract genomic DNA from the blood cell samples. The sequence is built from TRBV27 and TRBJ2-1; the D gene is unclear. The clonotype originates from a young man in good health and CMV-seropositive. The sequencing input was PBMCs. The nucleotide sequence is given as TGTGCCAGCAGCGGCGGCCAGAGGCACAATGAGCAGTTCTTC. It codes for CASSGGQRHNEQFF.